The TCR beta chain under discussion was sequenced for a study of cytomegalovirus exposure and HLA in healthy donors. Primers for the PCR totalled 60 Vbeta and 13 Jbeta. Here immunoSEQ multiplex PCR was the method, and the copy in TCRdb shows in-frame clones only, minus some. The sample lists 150,000 to 200,000 clones; around 75% were seen once. General observations from the study: Analysis was performed later, and it showed HLA-associated TCR beta chains to be more clonally expanded than equally common others. DRB1 had the most TCR associations and HLA-C the fewest, a later analysis found, with rates varying by HLA locus.

Of note for this clone: Its antigen is unknown.

This receptor was identified in a woman aged 45-59 years in good health and CMV-seronegative. The sequenced material came from PBMCs.

CDR3 sequence: CASSGGLAGAYRKETQYF. Written as DNA, the CDR3 is TGTGCCAGCAGCGGGGGACTAGCGGGGGCGTACCGAAAAGAGACCCAGTACTTC. The chain has TRBV7-8 and TRBJ2-5; TRBD2 matches at 14 bases. V shed 5 bases, J shed 3 bases, and the junction held 11 bases outside the gene matches. The CDR3 covers 18 residues. Germline loops: CDR1 SGHVS, CDR2 FQNEAQ.